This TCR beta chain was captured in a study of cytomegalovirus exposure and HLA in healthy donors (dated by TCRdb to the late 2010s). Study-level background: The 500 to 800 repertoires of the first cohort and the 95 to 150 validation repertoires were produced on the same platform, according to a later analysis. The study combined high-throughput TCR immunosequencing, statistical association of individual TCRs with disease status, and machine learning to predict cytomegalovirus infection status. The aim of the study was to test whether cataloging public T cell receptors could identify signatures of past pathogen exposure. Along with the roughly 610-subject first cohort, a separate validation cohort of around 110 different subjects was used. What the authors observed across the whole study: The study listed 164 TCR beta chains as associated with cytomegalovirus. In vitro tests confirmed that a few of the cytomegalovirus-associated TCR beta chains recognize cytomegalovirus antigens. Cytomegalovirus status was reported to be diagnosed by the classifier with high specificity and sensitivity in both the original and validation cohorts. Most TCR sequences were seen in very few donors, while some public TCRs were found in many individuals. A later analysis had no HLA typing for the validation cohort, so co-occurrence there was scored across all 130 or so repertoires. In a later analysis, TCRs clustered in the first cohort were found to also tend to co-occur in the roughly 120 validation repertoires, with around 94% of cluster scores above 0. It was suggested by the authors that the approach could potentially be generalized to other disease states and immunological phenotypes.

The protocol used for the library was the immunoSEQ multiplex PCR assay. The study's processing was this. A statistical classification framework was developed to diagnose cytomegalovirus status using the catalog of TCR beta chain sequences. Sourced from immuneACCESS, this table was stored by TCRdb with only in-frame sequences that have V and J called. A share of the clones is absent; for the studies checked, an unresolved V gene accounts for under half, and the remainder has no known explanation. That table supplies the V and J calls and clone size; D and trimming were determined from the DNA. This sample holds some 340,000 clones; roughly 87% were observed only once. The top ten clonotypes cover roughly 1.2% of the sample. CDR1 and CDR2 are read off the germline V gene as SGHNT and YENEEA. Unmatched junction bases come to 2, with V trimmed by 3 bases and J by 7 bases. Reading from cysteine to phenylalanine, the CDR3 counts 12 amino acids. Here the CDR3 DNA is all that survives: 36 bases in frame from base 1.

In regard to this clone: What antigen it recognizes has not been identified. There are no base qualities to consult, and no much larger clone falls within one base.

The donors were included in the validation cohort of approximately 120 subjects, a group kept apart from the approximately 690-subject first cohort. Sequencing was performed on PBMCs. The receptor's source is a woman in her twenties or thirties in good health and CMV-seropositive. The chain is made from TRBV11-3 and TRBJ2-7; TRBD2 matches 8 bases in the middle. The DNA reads TGTGCCAGCAGCTTTTTAGCGGGAGAGCAGTACTTC. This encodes CASSFLAGEQYF.